This is a list of T cell receptor beta chains from one sample in a study of graft-versus-host responses after intestinal transplantation. The protocol was immunoSEQ multiplex PCR, while the TCRdb copy is restricted to in-frame clones and leaves out a portion. The data show about 97,000 clones, with 75% to 95% seen just once and roughly 15% held by the top ten. The specimen was PBMCs, collected roughly 450 days after intestinal transplant. These receptor sequences come from a human patient who received an intestinal transplant, so some T cells may come from the graft donor. Both conserved end residues are trimmed from each CDR3.

cdr3_aa | v_call
ASSLTGTGSPNTGELF | TRBV7-3
ASSQTSGGTKETQY | TRBV14
ASSLGRRDQPQH | TRBV13
ASSVGGGGSTEAF | TRBV9
ASSLVGSGFQETQY | TRBV7-3
ASSLRGTDYEQY | TRBV25-1
ASSEGLVQPQH | TRBV6-1
ASSGQSKVDTQY | TRBV9
ASKVRGASYEQY | TRBV2
ASSELVPTDTQY | TRBV2
ASSDSGGNAIGTGELF | TRBV6-4
AITDRMGDYEQY | TRBV10-3
ASSYFRDQPQH | TRBV6-5
ASSLAGVNSPLH | TRBV11-2
ASSPLPSNQPQH | TRBV18
AISGSTGVGSPLH | TRBV10-3
ASSRDSGGMGETQY | TRBV19
ASSQDTVVGGKGGGGYT | TRBV4-1
ASSLGNPLYGYT | TRBV5-4
ASSDSLGGPILDGELF | TRBV25-1
ASSPQPGTANTEAF | TRBV5-1
ASSQPSDRAPWETQY | TRBV4-1
ASSQDGSNQPQH | TRBV14
ASSPTVLPGTQY | TRBV7-9
ASSVGGTGELF | TRBV9
ASGDGGPEQF | TRBV5-4
ASSHPAGASTDTQY | TRBV6-6
ASSSLPTTGWAF | TRBV5-1
ASSGTDLGAEAF | TRBV9
ASLPVRADQPQH | TRBV6-1
ASSLDLYEQY | TRBV5-4
ASSIVGTLNTGELF | TRBV19
ASRLNTEAF | TRBV7-2